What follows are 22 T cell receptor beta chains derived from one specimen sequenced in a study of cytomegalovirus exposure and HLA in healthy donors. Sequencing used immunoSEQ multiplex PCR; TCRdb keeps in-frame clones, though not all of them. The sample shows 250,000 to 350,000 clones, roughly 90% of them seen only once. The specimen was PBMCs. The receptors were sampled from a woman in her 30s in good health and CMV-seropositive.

The chain's CDR3 is CAWSGRQITDTQYF. For the CDR3, the DNA is TGTGCCTGGAGTGGCCGACAGATTACAGATACGCAGTATTTT. The V call is TRBV30, the J call TRBJ2-3, with D tentatively TRBD1 (5 bases). The germline gives CDR1 GTSNPN, CDR2 SVGIG (reference sequence). The V and J ends lost 1 base and 3 bases respectively, with 11 bases between them. CDR3 length equals 14 residues.

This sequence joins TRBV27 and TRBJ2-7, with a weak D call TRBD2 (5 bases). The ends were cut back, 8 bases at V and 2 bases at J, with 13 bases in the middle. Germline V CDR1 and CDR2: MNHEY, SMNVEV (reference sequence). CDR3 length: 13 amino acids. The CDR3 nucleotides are TGTGCCAGCGGTAGAAGCGGTACCTACGAGCAGTACTTC. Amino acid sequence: CASGRSGTYEQYF.

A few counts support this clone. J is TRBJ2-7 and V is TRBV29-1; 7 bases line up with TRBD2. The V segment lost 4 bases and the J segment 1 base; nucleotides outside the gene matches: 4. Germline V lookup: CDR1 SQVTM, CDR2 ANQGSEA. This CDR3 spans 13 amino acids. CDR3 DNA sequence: TGCAGCGTTGGTTGGGGGGGATCCTACGAGCAGTACTTC. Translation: CSVGWGGSYEQYF.

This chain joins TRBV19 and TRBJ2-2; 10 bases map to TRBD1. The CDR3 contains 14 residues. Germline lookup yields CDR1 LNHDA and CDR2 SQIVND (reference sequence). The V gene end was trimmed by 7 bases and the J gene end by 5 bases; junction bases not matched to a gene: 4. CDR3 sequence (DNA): TGTGCCAGTAACGGACAGGGGGTAACCGGGGAGCTGTTTTTT. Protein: CASNGQGVTGELFF.

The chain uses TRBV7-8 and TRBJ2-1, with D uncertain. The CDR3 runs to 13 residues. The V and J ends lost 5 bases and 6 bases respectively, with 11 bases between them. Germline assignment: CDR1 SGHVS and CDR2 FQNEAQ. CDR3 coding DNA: TGTGCCAGCAGCCACGCCCTAGGCAATGAGCAGTTCTTC. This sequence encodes CASSHALGNEQFF.

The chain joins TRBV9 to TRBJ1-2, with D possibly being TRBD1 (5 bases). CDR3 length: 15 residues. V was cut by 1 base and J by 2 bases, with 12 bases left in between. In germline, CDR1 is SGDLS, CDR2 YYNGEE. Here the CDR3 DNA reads TGTGCCAGCAGCGTACTAGAGACAGCCAACTATGGCTACACCTTC. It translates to CASSVLETANYGYTF.

CDR3 nucleotide sequence: TGCGCCAGCAGCGACGGGTCCAAAGGACTAGCGGGAGAAAATGAGCAGTTCTTC. This encodes CASSDGSKGLAGENEQFF. The chain employs TRBV4-1 and TRBJ2-1, with TRBD2 identical over 13 bases. After removal of 5 bases from V and 7 bases from J, the junction contained 14 bases not matched to a gene. Looked up from germline, CDR1 is MGHRA and CDR2 is YSYEKL. This CDR3 is 18 amino acids long.

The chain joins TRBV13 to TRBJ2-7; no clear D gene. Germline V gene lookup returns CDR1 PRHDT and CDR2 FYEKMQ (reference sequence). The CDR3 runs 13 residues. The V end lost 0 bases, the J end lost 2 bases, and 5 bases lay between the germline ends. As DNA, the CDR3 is TGTGCCAGCAGCTTAGGGTCACCCTACGAGCAGTACTTC. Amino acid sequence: CASSLGSPYEQYF. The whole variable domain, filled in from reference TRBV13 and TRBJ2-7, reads AAGVIQSPRHLIKEKRETATLKCYPIPRHDTVYWYQQGPGQDPQFLISFYEKMQSDKGSIPDRFSAQQFSDYHSELNMSSLELGDSALYFCASSLGSPYEQYFGPGTRLTVT.

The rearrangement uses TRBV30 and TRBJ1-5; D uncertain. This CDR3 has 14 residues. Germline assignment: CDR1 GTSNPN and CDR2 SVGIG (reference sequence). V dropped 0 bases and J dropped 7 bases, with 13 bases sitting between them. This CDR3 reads CAWSVGGSGQPQHF. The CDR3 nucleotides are TGTGCCTGGAGTGTAGGAGGGTCGGGACAGCCCCAGCATTTT.

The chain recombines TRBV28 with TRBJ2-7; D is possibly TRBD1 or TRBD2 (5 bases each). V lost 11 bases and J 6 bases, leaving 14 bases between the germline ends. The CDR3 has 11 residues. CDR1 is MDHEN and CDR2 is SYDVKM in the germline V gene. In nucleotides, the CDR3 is TGTGCCGGCGGAGGACACTTCGAGCAGTACTTC. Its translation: CAGGGHFEQYF.

CDR3 nucleotides: TGCGCCAGCAGCCTGGACGGAATGGGTTCACCCCTCCACTTT. This gives the protein CASSLDGMGSPLHF. The rearrangement links TRBV5-1 to TRBJ1-6; D unclear. V lost 4 bases to trimming and J lost 9 bases, with 14 bases between them. CDR3 length equals 14 residues. Germline assignment: CDR1 SGHRS and CDR2 YFSETQ.

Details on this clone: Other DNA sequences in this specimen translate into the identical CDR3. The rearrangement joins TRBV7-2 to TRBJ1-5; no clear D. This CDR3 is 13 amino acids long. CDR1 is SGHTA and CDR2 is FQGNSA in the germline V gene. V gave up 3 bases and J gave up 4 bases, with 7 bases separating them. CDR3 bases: TGTGCCAGCAGCTTGACGGAGAATCAGCCCCAGCATTTT. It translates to CASSLTENQPQHF.

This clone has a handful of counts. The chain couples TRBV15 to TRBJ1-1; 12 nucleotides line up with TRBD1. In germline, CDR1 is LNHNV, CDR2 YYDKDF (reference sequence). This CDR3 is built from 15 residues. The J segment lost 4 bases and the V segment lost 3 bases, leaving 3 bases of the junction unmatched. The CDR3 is CATSRGTGGLTEAFF. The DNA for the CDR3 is TGTGCCACCAGCAGGGGGACAGGGGGCCTCACTGAAGCTTTCTTT.

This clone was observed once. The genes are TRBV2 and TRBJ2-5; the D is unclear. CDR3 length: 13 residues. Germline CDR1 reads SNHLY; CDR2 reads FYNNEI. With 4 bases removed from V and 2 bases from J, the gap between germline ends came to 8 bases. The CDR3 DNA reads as TGTGCCAGCAGTGTCGGCAGGCAAGAGACCCAGTACTTC. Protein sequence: CASSVGRQETQYF. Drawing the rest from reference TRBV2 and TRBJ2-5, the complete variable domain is EPEVTQTPSHQVTQMGQEVILRCVPISNHLYFYWYRQILGQKVEFLVSFYNNEISEKSEIFDDQFSVERPDGSNFTLKIRSTKLEDSAMYFCASSVGRQETQYFGPGTRLLVL.

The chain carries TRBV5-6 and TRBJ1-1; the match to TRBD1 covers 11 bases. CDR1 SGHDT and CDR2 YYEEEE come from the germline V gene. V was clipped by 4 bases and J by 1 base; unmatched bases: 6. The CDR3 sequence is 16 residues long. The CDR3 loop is CASSNGQGAWNTEAFF. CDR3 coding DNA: TGTGCCAGCAGCAACGGACAGGGGGCCTGGAACACTGAAGCTTTCTTT.

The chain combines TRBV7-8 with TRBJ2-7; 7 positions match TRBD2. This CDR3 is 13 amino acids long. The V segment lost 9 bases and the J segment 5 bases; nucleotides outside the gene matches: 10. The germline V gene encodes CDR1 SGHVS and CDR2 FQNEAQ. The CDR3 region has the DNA TGTGCCAGTACCTTCGCGGGAGTAAACGAGCAGTACTTC. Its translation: CASTFAGVNEQYF.

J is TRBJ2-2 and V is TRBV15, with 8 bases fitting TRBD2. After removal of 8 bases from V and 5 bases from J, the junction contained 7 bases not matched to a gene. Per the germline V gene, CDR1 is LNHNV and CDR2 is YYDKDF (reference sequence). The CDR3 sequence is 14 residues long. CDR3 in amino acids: CATGRLAQTGELFF. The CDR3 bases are TGTGCCACCGGAAGACTAGCGCAAACCGGGGAGCTGTTTTTT. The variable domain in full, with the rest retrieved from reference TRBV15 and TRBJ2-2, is DAMVIQNPRYQVTQFGKPVTLSCSQTLNHNVMYWYQQKSSQAPKLLFHYYDKDFNNEADTPDNFQSRRPNTSFCFLDIRSPGLGDTAMYLCATGRLAQTGELFFGEGSRLTVL.

In DNA form, the CDR3 reads TGTGCCTGGAGTAAACCGATCTCTGGAAACACCATATATTTT. It is translated as CAWSKPISGNTIYF. This chain connects TRBV30 to TRBJ1-3, with D unresolved. V lost 2 bases to trimming and J lost 0 bases, with 8 bases between them. In germline, CDR1 is GTSNPN, CDR2 SVGIG (reference sequence). This CDR3 is built from 14 residues.

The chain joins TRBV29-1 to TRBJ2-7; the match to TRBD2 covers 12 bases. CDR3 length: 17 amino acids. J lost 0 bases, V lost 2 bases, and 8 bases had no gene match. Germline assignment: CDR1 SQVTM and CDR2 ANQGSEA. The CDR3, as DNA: TGCAGCGTTGAAACGTCTCTAGCGGGAGGGCCCTCCTACGAGCAGTACTTC. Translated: CSVETSLAGGPSYEQYF.

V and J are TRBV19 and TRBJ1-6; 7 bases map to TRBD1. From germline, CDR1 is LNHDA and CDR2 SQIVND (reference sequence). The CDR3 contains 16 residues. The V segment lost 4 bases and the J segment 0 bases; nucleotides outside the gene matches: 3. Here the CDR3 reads CASSSRGASYNSPLHF. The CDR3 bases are TGTGCCAGTAGTAGCAGGGGGGCCTCCTATAATTCACCCCTCCACTTT. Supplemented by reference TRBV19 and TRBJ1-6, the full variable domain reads DGGITQSPKYLFRKEGQNVTLSCEQNLNHDAMYWYRQDPGQGLRLIYYSQIVNDFQKGDIAEGYSVSREKKESFPLTVTSAQKNPTAFYLCASSSRGASYNSPLHFGNGTRLTVT.

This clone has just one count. The CDR3 nucleotides are TGCGCCAGCAGCCAAGTGACAGGGGTCCAGCCCCAGCATTTT. Translating it yields CASSQVTGVQPQHF. J is TRBJ1-5 and V is TRBV4-1, with 8 nucleotides matching TRBD1. The junction had 3 bases not matched to a gene; V was cut back by 1 base and J by 7 bases. From germline, CDR1 is MGHRA and CDR2 YSYEKL. This CDR3 comprises 14 residues.

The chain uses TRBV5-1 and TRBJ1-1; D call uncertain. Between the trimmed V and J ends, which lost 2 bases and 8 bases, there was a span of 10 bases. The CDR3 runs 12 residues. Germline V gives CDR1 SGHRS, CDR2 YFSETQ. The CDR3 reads CASSFQNAEAFF. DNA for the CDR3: TGCGCCAGCAGCTTCCAAAACGCGGAAGCTTTCTTT.